These T cell receptor beta chains were read from a single sample in a study of T cell changes during pregnancy in multiple sclerosis. Libraries were prepared by immunoSEQ multiplex PCR; TCRdb keeps only in-frame clonotypes and omits some of them. The sample yields about 80,000 clones, approximately 92% seen once. The sequenced sample was CD4+ T cells from peripheral blood mononuclear cells, obtained before pregnancy. Source of these receptors: a female donor with multiple sclerosis, enrolled in a pregnancy study. CDR3s include the opening cysteine and the closing phenylalanine or tryptophan. The D gene is left open where the match is weak. The size of a clone is reported for some rows only, either as once, few or many, or as a class for expanded clones.

J: TRBJ1-2
size: NA
V: TRBV6-5
D: TRBD1
CDR3: CASSRTGLGVGYTF
DNA: TGTGCCAGCAGTCGGACAGGTCTGGGGGTTGGCTACACCTTC

J: TRBJ2-1
size: NA
V: TRBV2
D: TRBD1
CDR3: CASRVDRGVGPEQFF
DNA: TGTGCCAGCAGGGTGGACAGGGGTGTGGGACCTGAGCAGTTCTTC

J: TRBJ2-6
size: NA
V: TRBV7-9
D: TRBD2
CDR3: CASSLLRGEDVLTF
DNA: TGTGCCAGCAGCTTACTGCGGGGGGAGGACGTCCTGACTTTC

J: TRBJ1-3
size: NA
V: TRBV4-2
D: NA
CDR3: CASSQAASPGNSGNTIYF
DNA: TGTGCCAGCAGCCAGGCCGCTTCTCCCGGGAACTCTGGAAACACCATATATTTT

J: TRBJ2-7
size: few
V: TRBV28
D: NA
CDR3: CASRGGQWATKYEQYF
DNA: TGTGCCAGCAGGGGCGGACAGTGGGCGACTAAATACGAGCAGTACTTC

J: TRBJ1-5
size: NA
V: TRBV5-1
D: TRBD1
CDR3: CASSLFDRGYDQPQHF
DNA: TGCGCCAGCAGCTTGTTTGACAGGGGATATGATCAGCCCCAGCATTTT

J: TRBJ2-5
size: NA
V: TRBV5-4
D: NA
CDR3: CASSLPGQMNRGQYF
DNA: TGTGCCAGCAGCTTACCGGGACAAATGAATCGAGGCCAGTACTTC

J: TRBJ2-6
size: NA
V: TRBV19
D: NA
CDR3: CASSIRGVSGANVLTF
DNA: TGTGCCAGTAGTATTAGGGGCGTCTCTGGGGCCAACGTCCTGACTTTC

J: TRBJ2-5
size: NA
V: TRBV2
D: NA
CDR3: CASSEEGIRQETQYF
DNA: TGTGCCAGCAGTGAGGAGGGGATAAGACAAGAGACCCAGTACTTC

J: TRBJ1-5
size: NA
V: TRBV28
D: TRBD1
CDR3: CASSLTRQGMVSQPQHF
DNA: TGTGCCAGCAGTTTAACGCGACAGGGGATGGTGAGTCAGCCCCAGCATTTT

J: TRBJ1-1
size: NA
V: TRBV11-1
D: NA
CDR3: CASSKDRDTEAFF
DNA: TGTGCCAGCAGCAAGGATCGGGACACTGAAGCTTTCTTT

J: TRBJ2-3
size: NA
V: TRBV7-9
D: NA
CDR3: CASTPVDTQYF
DNA: TGTGCCAGCACCCCAGTTGATACGCAGTATTTT

J: TRBJ2-2
size: NA
V: TRBV19
D: TRBD1
CDR3: CASRGQGYTGELFF
DNA: TGTGCCAGTAGGGGACAGGGGTATACCGGGGAGCTGTTTTTT

J: TRBJ2-1
size: NA
V: TRBV6-1
D: TRBD2
CDR3: CASSFLAGLVNEQFF
DNA: TGTGCCAGCAGTTTCCTAGCGGGACTCGTCAATGAGCAGTTCTTC